A selection of T cell receptor beta chains follows, all from one sample in a study of T cell responses to AZD1222 COVID-19 vaccine. Assay used: immunoSEQ multiplex PCR; TCRdb lists only in-frame clones, some missing. This sample has 140,000 to 150,000 clones, with around 93% found just once. This specimen was peripheral blood, taken 28 days after the second AZD1222 dose. These TCRs come from an adult who received the AZD1222 COVID-19 vaccine. Each CDR3 is given with its conserved first and last residue. Fields, in order: D gene, clone size, J gene, CDR3 length, V gene, CDR3 DNA, CDR3 protein. A D gene is named only where the DNA matches it firmly. A row's size may be missing; if present it is once, few, many or a size class.

d_call: -; clone_size: -; j_call: TRBJ2-3; cdr3_length: 16; v_call: TRBV18; cdr3_nt: TGTGCCAGCTCACTCCAAAGCGGACCAACCACAGATACGCAGTATTTT; cdr3_aa: CASSLQSGPTTDTQYF
d_call: -; clone_size: -; j_call: TRBJ2-5; cdr3_length: 16; v_call: TRBV20-1; cdr3_nt: TGCAGTGCTAGTTTCTCCACAGGGTTCGGACAAGAGACCCAGTACTTC; cdr3_aa: CSASFSTGFGQETQYF
d_call: -; clone_size: few; j_call: TRBJ1-2; cdr3_length: 13; v_call: TRBV7-9; cdr3_nt: TGTGCCAGCAGCCGGGGGCGCGGGGAAGGCTACACCTTC; cdr3_aa: CASSRGRGEGYTF
d_call: TRBD1; clone_size: -; j_call: TRBJ2-6; cdr3_length: 15; v_call: TRBV6-1; cdr3_nt: TGTGCCAGCAGTGAATCCCCAGGGGGCGCAGTCGTCCTGACTTTC; cdr3_aa: CASSESPGGAVVLTF
d_call: -; clone_size: -; j_call: TRBJ2-3; cdr3_length: 17; v_call: TRBV7-9; cdr3_nt: TGTGCCAGCAGCTTAGAGGGGGACGGGAAGGGCACAGATACGCAGTATTTT; cdr3_aa: CASSLEGDGKGTDTQYF
d_call: TRBD1; clone_size: -; j_call: TRBJ2-7; cdr3_length: 15; v_call: TRBV11-2; cdr3_nt: TGTGCCAGCGTTAAGGGGGACAGACCCTCCTACGAGCAGTACTTC; cdr3_aa: CASVKGDRPSYEQYF
d_call: TRBD2; clone_size: -; j_call: TRBJ2-5; cdr3_length: 13; v_call: TRBV2; cdr3_nt: TGTGCCAGCGTAGCGGGGGGGCTGGAGACCCAGTACTTC; cdr3_aa: CASVAGGLETQYF
d_call: -; clone_size: few; j_call: TRBJ1-2; cdr3_length: 12; v_call: TRBV6-5; cdr3_nt: TGTGCCAGCGCACCGGGATCCTATGGCTACACCTTC; cdr3_aa: CASAPGSYGYTF
d_call: -; clone_size: -; j_call: TRBJ1-1; cdr3_length: 13; v_call: TRBV6-4; cdr3_nt: TGTGCCAGCAAGAGGGAGGTGAACACTGAAGCTTTCTTT; cdr3_aa: CASKREVNTEAFF
d_call: TRBD1; clone_size: -; j_call: TRBJ1-2; cdr3_length: 15; v_call: TRBV4-1; cdr3_nt: TGCGCCAGCAGCCAAGTTGAACAGGGGGCGCACGGCTACACCTTC; cdr3_aa: CASSQVEQGAHGYTF
d_call: TRBD2; clone_size: once; j_call: TRBJ2-3; cdr3_length: 14; v_call: TRBV11-2; cdr3_nt: TGTGCCAGCAGCTCCGGGACTAGAGATAAGACGCAGTATTTT; cdr3_aa: CASSSGTRDKTQYF
d_call: TRBD2; clone_size: -; j_call: TRBJ2-5; cdr3_length: 14; v_call: TRBV11-3; cdr3_nt: TGTGCCAGCAGCCTTAGCGGGACCCAAGAGACCCAGTACTTC; cdr3_aa: CASSLSGTQETQYF
d_call: TRBD1; clone_size: many; j_call: TRBJ2-7; cdr3_length: 15; v_call: TRBV28; cdr3_nt: TGTGCCAGCAGAGACCGGGACAGCGCCTCCTACGAGCAGTACTTC; cdr3_aa: CASRDRDSASYEQYF
d_call: TRBD1; clone_size: -; j_call: TRBJ1-5; cdr3_length: 18; v_call: TRBV5-8; cdr3_nt: TGTGCCAGCAGCTTGAAGCCGGGACAGATTTTTAGCAATCAGCCCCAGCATTTT; cdr3_aa: CASSLKPGQIFSNQPQHF
d_call: -; clone_size: -; j_call: TRBJ1-3; cdr3_length: 11; v_call: TRBV7-2; cdr3_nt: TGTGCCAGCAGCTTGGGCGGCACCATATATTTT; cdr3_aa: CASSLGGTIYF
d_call: -; clone_size: once; j_call: TRBJ1-1; cdr3_length: 11; v_call: TRBV10-3; cdr3_nt: TGTGCCGGGAGGACGAACACTGAAGCTTTCTTT; cdr3_aa: CAGRTNTEAFF
d_call: -; clone_size: -; j_call: TRBJ2-7; cdr3_length: 14; v_call: TRBV27; cdr3_nt: TGTGCCAGCAGTTTAGACAGGAGCTCCTACGAGCAGTACTTC; cdr3_aa: CASSLDRSSYEQYF
d_call: TRBD2; clone_size: -; j_call: TRBJ2-1; cdr3_length: 16; v_call: TRBV5-1; cdr3_nt: TGCGCCAGCAGCGGGTTAGCGGGGTCACAATACAATGAGCAGTTCTTC; cdr3_aa: CASSGLAGSQYNEQFF
d_call: TRBD1; clone_size: -; j_call: TRBJ2-2; cdr3_length: 15; v_call: TRBV10-3; cdr3_nt: TGTGCCATCACTATGACAGGGGCGGACACCGGGGAGCTGTTTTTT; cdr3_aa: CAITMTGADTGELFF
d_call: -; clone_size: -; j_call: TRBJ1-1; cdr3_length: 16; v_call: TRBV9; cdr3_nt: TGTGCCAGCAGCGACCGGGACCCCATATTACTTACTGAAGCTTTCTTT; cdr3_aa: CASSDRDPILLTEAFF
d_call: -; clone_size: once; j_call: TRBJ1-1; cdr3_length: 16; v_call: TRBV5-6; cdr3_nt: TGTGCCAGCAGCTTTCGGCCCCCCGGGGTTGATGTCGAAGCTTTCTTT; cdr3_aa: CASSFRPPGVDVEAFF
d_call: -; clone_size: once; j_call: TRBJ2-2; cdr3_length: 15; v_call: TRBV27; cdr3_nt: TGTGCCAGCAGTTCTACAGGGCGGGGCACCGGGGAGCTGTTTTTT; cdr3_aa: CASSSTGRGTGELFF
d_call: -; clone_size: -; j_call: TRBJ1-2; cdr3_length: 13; v_call: TRBV28; cdr3_nt: TGTGCCAGCAGTTGGGGCCACCACTATGGCTACACCTTC; cdr3_aa: CASSWGHHYGYTF
d_call: -; clone_size: once; j_call: TRBJ2-7; cdr3_length: 14; v_call: TRBV6-8; cdr3_nt: TGTGCCAGCAGTTCAGGGTACCCCTCCTACGAGCAGTACTTC; cdr3_aa: CASSSGYPSYEQYF
d_call: TRBD1; clone_size: -; j_call: TRBJ1-5; cdr3_length: 14; v_call: TRBV19; cdr3_nt: TGTGCCAGTACCCGGACAGGGGATAATCAGCCCCAGCATTTT; cdr3_aa: CASTRTGDNQPQHF
d_call: TRBD1; clone_size: -; j_call: TRBJ2-1; cdr3_length: 13; v_call: TRBV25-1; cdr3_nt: TGTGCCAGCAGCCGGGACAGTTACAATGAGCAGTTCTTC; cdr3_aa: CASSRDSYNEQFF
d_call: -; clone_size: -; j_call: TRBJ1-5; cdr3_length: 14; v_call: TRBV2; cdr3_nt: TGTGCCAGCAGTGACTCACATAGCAATCAGCCCCAGCATTTT; cdr3_aa: CASSDSHSNQPQHF
d_call: -; clone_size: -; j_call: TRBJ1-4; cdr3_length: 15; v_call: TRBV19; cdr3_nt: TGTGCCAGCCAAAGGAGCTCCGGGACTTCTCCGAAACTGTTTTTT; cdr3_aa: CASQRSSGTSPKLFF
d_call: -; clone_size: -; j_call: TRBJ2-7; cdr3_length: 13; v_call: TRBV27; cdr3_nt: TGTGCCAGCAGTTTTAAGGGCCAGTACGAGCAGTACTTC; cdr3_aa: CASSFKGQYEQYF
d_call: -; clone_size: -; j_call: TRBJ1-1; cdr3_length: 15; v_call: TRBV10-3; cdr3_nt: TGTGCCATCAGTATCGACCGGACCGCGAACACTGAAGCTTTCTTT; cdr3_aa: CAISIDRTANTEAFF
d_call: TRBD1; clone_size: -; j_call: TRBJ2-7; cdr3_length: 15; v_call: TRBV9; cdr3_nt: TGTGCCAGCAGCGTAGGACAGGGGCGAGCCTACGAGCAGTACTTC; cdr3_aa: CASSVGQGRAYEQYF
d_call: TRBD1; clone_size: -; j_call: TRBJ2-5; cdr3_length: 15; v_call: TRBV11-2; cdr3_nt: TGTGCCAGCAGCCCCGGGACAGGGACGGGAGAGACCCAGTACTTC; cdr3_aa: CASSPGTGTGETQYF
d_call: -; clone_size: once; j_call: TRBJ1-2; cdr3_length: 16; v_call: TRBV29-1; cdr3_nt: TGCAGCGTTGTCGCGAGACTTTTGAGTCCGGGCGATGGCTACACCTTC; cdr3_aa: CSVVARLLSPGDGYTF
d_call: -; clone_size: -; j_call: TRBJ1-6; cdr3_length: 13; v_call: TRBV6-5; cdr3_nt: TGTGCCAGCCCCCAGTCCTATAATTCACCCCTCCACTTT; cdr3_aa: CASPQSYNSPLHF
d_call: -; clone_size: -; j_call: TRBJ2-7; cdr3_length: 11; v_call: TRBV3-1/TRBV3-2; cdr3_nt: TGTGCCAGCAGCCAAGAGTTTGAGCAGTACTTC; cdr3_aa: CASSQEFEQYF
d_call: -; clone_size: -; j_call: TRBJ2-5; cdr3_length: 13; v_call: TRBV7-2; cdr3_nt: TGTGCCAGCAGCGGAGGGCCCCAAGAGACCCAGTACTTC; cdr3_aa: CASSGGPQETQYF
d_call: -; clone_size: -; j_call: TRBJ1-1; cdr3_length: 13; v_call: TRBV11-3; cdr3_nt: TGTGCCAGCAGCTTAGACGTAGACACTGAAGCTTTCTTT; cdr3_aa: CASSLDVDTEAFF
d_call: -; clone_size: -; j_call: TRBJ1-1; cdr3_length: 15; v_call: TRBV2; cdr3_nt: TGTGCCACCAACCTGGGGACCGCGCCGGGCACTGAAGCTTTCTTT; cdr3_aa: CATNLGTAPGTEAFF
d_call: TRBD1; clone_size: -; j_call: TRBJ1-1; cdr3_length: 12; v_call: TRBV6-5; cdr3_nt: TGTGCCAGCAGAGGGACAGTCACTGAAGCTTTCTTT; cdr3_aa: CASRGTVTEAFF
d_call: TRBD1; clone_size: once; j_call: TRBJ2-2; cdr3_length: 16; v_call: TRBV7-2; cdr3_nt: TGTGCCAGCAGCCCAGGGACAGGAGGGAAGCCCGGGGAGCTGTTTTTT; cdr3_aa: CASSPGTGGKPGELFF
d_call: -; clone_size: -; j_call: TRBJ2-7; cdr3_length: 13; v_call: TRBV23-1; cdr3_nt: TGCGCCAGCAGTCAGCCCGGACAGTTAGGGCAGTACTTC; cdr3_aa: CASSQPGQLGQYF
d_call: -; clone_size: -; j_call: TRBJ2-5; cdr3_length: 11; v_call: TRBV7-2; cdr3_nt: TGTGCCAGCAGCTTAAAAGAGACCCAGTACTTC; cdr3_aa: CASSLKETQYF
d_call: TRBD2; clone_size: once; j_call: TRBJ2-1; cdr3_length: 16; v_call: TRBV9; cdr3_nt: TGTGCCAGCAGCCAGCCCCTAGCGGGGGGGCCCTTTGAGCAGTTCTTC; cdr3_aa: CASSQPLAGGPFEQFF
d_call: -; clone_size: -; j_call: TRBJ2-1; cdr3_length: 17; v_call: TRBV9; cdr3_nt: TGTGCCAGCAGCGTCGTTGCACAGGGTAACCCCTACAATGAGCAGTTCTTC; cdr3_aa: CASSVVAQGNPYNEQFF
d_call: TRBD2; clone_size: -; j_call: TRBJ2-2; cdr3_length: 18; v_call: TRBV27; cdr3_nt: TGTGCCAGCAGTTCCTGGACTAGCGGGAGGCCGAACACCGGGGAGCTGTTTTTT; cdr3_aa: CASSSWTSGRPNTGELFF
d_call: -; clone_size: -; j_call: TRBJ2-7; cdr3_length: 12; v_call: TRBV11-3; cdr3_nt: TGTGCCAGCAGCTTAGATGGGTACGAGCAGTACTTC; cdr3_aa: CASSLDGYEQYF
d_call: TRBD1; clone_size: -; j_call: TRBJ1-4; cdr3_length: 15; v_call: TRBV19; cdr3_nt: TGTGCCAGTAGTAGGTCGCAGGGGGGGAATGAAAAACTGTTTTTT; cdr3_aa: CASSRSQGGNEKLFF
d_call: -; clone_size: once; j_call: TRBJ1-2; cdr3_length: 12; v_call: TRBV30; cdr3_nt: TGTGCCTGGAGTCTAGGGAATGGTGGCTACACCTTC; cdr3_aa: CAWSLGNGGYTF
d_call: -; clone_size: -; j_call: TRBJ2-7; cdr3_length: 23; v_call: TRBV28; cdr3_nt: TGTGCCACAGGAGTGGGAGCCGTATCCCAAATACACTTTGGAGGGACCAGCTCCTACGAGCAGTACTTC; cdr3_aa: CATGVGAVSQIHFGGTSSYEQYF
d_call: TRBD1; clone_size: once; j_call: TRBJ1-1; cdr3_length: 15; v_call: TRBV5-5; cdr3_nt: TGTGCCAGCAGCGCACGGACAGGGCGGGACACTGAAGCTTTCTTT; cdr3_aa: CASSARTGRDTEAFF
d_call: -; clone_size: -; j_call: TRBJ2-1; cdr3_length: 13; v_call: TRBV19; cdr3_nt: TGTGCCTCGAGAGGTGACACATACAATGAGCAGTTCTTC; cdr3_aa: CASRGDTYNEQFF
d_call: -; clone_size: -; j_call: TRBJ1-1; cdr3_length: 14; v_call: TRBV6-1; cdr3_nt: TGTGCCAGCAGTGAGGGGGCAGAGAACACTGAAGCTTTCTTT; cdr3_aa: CASSEGAENTEAFF
d_call: TRBD1; clone_size: once; j_call: TRBJ1-5; cdr3_length: 14; v_call: TRBV20-1; cdr3_nt: TGCAGTGCTAGTTTTCACAGGGGGAATCAGCCCCAGCATTTT; cdr3_aa: CSASFHRGNQPQHF